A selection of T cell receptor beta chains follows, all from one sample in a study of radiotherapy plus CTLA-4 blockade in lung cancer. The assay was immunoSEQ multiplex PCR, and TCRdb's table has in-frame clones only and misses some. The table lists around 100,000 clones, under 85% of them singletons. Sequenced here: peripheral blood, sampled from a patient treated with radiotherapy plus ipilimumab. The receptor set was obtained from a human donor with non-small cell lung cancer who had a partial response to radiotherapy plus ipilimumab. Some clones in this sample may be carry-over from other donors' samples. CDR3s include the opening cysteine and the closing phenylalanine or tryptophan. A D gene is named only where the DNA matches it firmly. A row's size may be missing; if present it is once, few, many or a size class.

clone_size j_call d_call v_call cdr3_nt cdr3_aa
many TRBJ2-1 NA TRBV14 TGTGCCAGCAGCCAAGATCTTCTGAGGACGGGGTTCGATGAGCAGTTCTTC CASSQDLLRTGFDEQFF
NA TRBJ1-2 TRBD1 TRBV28 TGTGCCAGCACTCCAAGGGGGACAGGGGGCAGAGGAGGCTACACCTTC CASTPRGTGGRGGYTF
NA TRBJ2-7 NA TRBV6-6 TGTGCCAGCAGTAAAGAACTGAGGTCCTCGTACGAGCAGTACTTC CASSKELRSSYEQYF
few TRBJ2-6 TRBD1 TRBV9 TGTGCCAGCAGCTTAACCGGGACAGGGCCCTCTGGGGCCAACGTCCTGACTTTC CASSLTGTGPSGANVLTF
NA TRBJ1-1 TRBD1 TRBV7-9 TGTGCCAGCAGCGCCGCGGGGACAGGAGGGACTGAAGCTTTCTTT CASSAAGTGGTEAFF
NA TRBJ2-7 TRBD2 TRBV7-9 TGTGCCAGCAGCCTGGGACTAGCGGGAGGCGAGCAGTACTTC CASSLGLAGGEQYF
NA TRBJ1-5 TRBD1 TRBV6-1 TGTGCCAGCAGGGCCTCGGACAGGGAGGCTCAGCCCCAGCATTTT CASRASDREAQPQHF
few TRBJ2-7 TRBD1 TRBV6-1 TGTGCCAGCAAGAAACAGGGGTCCTCCTACGAGCAGTACTTC CASKKQGSSYEQYF
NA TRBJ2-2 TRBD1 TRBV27 TGTGCCAGCAGCCATACAGGGGGCCCCGGGGAGCTGTTTTTT CASSHTGGPGELFF
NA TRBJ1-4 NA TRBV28 TGTGCCAGCAGTCCGGGAGGGTCCACTAATGAAAAACTATTTTTT CASSPGGSTNEKLFF
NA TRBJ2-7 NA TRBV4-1 TGCGCCAGCAGCCAGGGACCCGGGACACCCTACGAGCAGTACTTC CASSQGPGTPYEQYF
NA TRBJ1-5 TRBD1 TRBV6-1 TGTGCCAGCAGTCACGGACAGGTTAGCAATCAGCCCCAGCATTTT CASSHGQVSNQPQHF
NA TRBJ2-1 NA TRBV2 TGTGCCAGCAGTGAAGGGCGGGGGCCTTCCTACAATGAGCAGTTCTTC CASSEGRGPSYNEQFF
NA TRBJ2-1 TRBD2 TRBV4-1 TGCGCCAGCAGCGGCTCTACGGGAGGGGAGCAGTTCTTC CASSGSTGGEQFF
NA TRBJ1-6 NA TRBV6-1 TGTGCCAGCAGTGAAGAAGGGGATTCACCCCTCCACTTT CASSEEGDSPLHF
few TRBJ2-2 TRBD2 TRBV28 TGTGCCAGCCTCTGGGGGGGAGGCACCGGGGAGCTGTTTTTT CASLWGGGTGELFF
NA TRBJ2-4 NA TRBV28 TGTGCCAGCAGTCTACAAACCGGGGTATACATTCAGTACTTC CASSLQTGVYIQYF
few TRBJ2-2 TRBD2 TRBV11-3 TGTGCCAGCACCCGACTAGCGGCGAACACCGGGGAGCTGTTTTTT CASTRLAANTGELFF
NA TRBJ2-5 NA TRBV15 TGTGCCACCAGGGTGGACTACCAAGAGACCCAGTACTTC CATRVDYQETQYF
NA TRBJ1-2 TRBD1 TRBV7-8 TGTGCCAGCAGCTTACGGGACAGGGTTGGTTTGATTGGCTACATCTTC CASSLRDRVGLIGYIF
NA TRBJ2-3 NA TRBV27 TGTGCCAGCAGTCCCCTAGGGTTTGATAGCGAGACTTCTAGCACAGATACGCAGTATTTT CASSPLGFDSETSSTDTQYF
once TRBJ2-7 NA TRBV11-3 TGTGCCAGCAGCCCGACAGGTTGGTCTTCCTACGAGCAGTACTTC CASSPTGWSSYEQYF
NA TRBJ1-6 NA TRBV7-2 TGTGCCAGCAGCTTAGTTCCGGAGAATTCACCCCTCCACTTT CASSLVPENSPLHF
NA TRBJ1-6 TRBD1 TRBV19 TGTGCCAGTAGTAACCGGGACAGGGTTTTGTCACCCCTCCACTTT CASSNRDRVLSPLHF
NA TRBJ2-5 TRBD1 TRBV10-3 TGTGCCATCAGTGACACAGGGGTTGGAGAGACCCAGTACTTC CAISDTGVGETQYF
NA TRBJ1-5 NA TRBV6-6 TGTGCCAGCAGTTACTCCCCTGAGGTTCAGCCCCAGCATTTT CASSYSPEVQPQHF